This T cell receptor (beta chain) stems from a study of control samples from healthy donors and cancer patients. The assay was immunoSEQ multiplex PCR, and TCRdb's table has in-frame clones only and misses some. The data show approximately 180,000 clones, with 80% to 95% seen just once and roughly 2.1% held by the top ten. Germline V CDR1 and CDR2: SGDLS, YYNGEE. The V gene lost 4 bases and the J gene lost 1 base, with 6 bases spanning the gap. This CDR3 is 13 amino acids long. This chain connects TRBV9 to TRBJ2-1; no clear D gene. The receptor comes from a middle-aged woman in good health. Sequencing was carried out using blood. CDR3 coding DNA: TGTGCCAGCAGCACTGGATCCTACAATGAGCAGTTCTTC. Translation: CASSTGSYNEQFF. Variable domain in full (rest from reference TRBV9 and TRBJ2-1): DSGVTQTPKHLITATGQRVTLRCSPRSGDLSVYWYQQSLDQGLQFLIQYYNGEERAKGNILERFSAQQFPDLHSELNLSSLELGDSALYFCASSTGSYNEQFFGPGTRLTVL.